This entry lists 3 T cell receptor beta chains sequenced from one sample in a study of T cell responses to AZD1222 COVID-19 vaccine. Sequencing used immunoSEQ multiplex PCR; TCRdb keeps in-frame clones, though not all of them. The data show 130,000 or so clones, roughly 93% seen once. The sample was peripheral blood, taken on day 0 of AZD1222 vaccination. The receptors here all came from an adult in good health.

V usage is TRBV30 and J usage is TRBJ1-5; TRBD1 matches at 10 bases. The J segment lost 2 bases and the V segment lost 3 bases, leaving 1 base of the junction unmatched. The germline gives CDR1 GTSNPN, CDR2 SVGIG (reference sequence). The length of the CDR3 is 14 residues. The CDR3 sequence is CAWSGTGGNQPQHF. DNA of the CDR3: TGTGCCTGGAGCGGGACAGGGGGCAATCAGCCCCAGCATTTT.

This chain connects TRBV9 to TRBJ2-1, with TRBD1 as a possible D gene (7 bases). The CDR3 is 14 amino acids. CDR1 and CDR2 from the germline V gene are SGDLS and YYNGEE. Trimming left V 0 bases short and J 8 bases short, with 12 bases between. Here the CDR3 reads CASSVEGASDEQFF. For the CDR3, the DNA is TGTGCCAGCAGCGTAGAGGGGGCTAGCGATGAGCAGTTCTTC.

This chain links TRBV3-1 (or the pseudogene TRBV3-2) with TRBJ2-5, with TRBD1 as a possible D gene (6 bases). The V and J ends lost 2 bases and 11 bases respectively, with 12 bases between them. Germline CDR1 is LGHDT and CDR2 is YNNKEL (reference sequence). The CDR3 contains 12 residues. The CDR3 DNA follows: TGTGCCAGCAGCCAACCTCCGGGACAACAGTACTTC. Residues: CASSQPPGQQYF.